This TCR beta chain was captured in a study of control samples from healthy donors and cancer patients. Measured with immunoSEQ multiplex PCR; TCRdb has only the in-frame clones, and not every one. This sample has some 79,000 clones; more than 75% occur once, and the top ten carry just under 4%. The CDR3 has 15 residues. Trimming pared 0 bases from V and 6 bases from J, leaving 12 bases between. CDR1 and CDR2 (germline): LGHDT, YNNKEL (reference sequence). The source material was blood. The V gene is TRBV3-1 (or the pseudogene TRBV3-2), the J gene TRBJ2-1; D is uncertain. This clonotype was sampled from a woman in her forties or fifties in good health. Here the CDR3 reads CASSQDRASTNEQFF. The DNA for the CDR3 is TGTGCCAGCAGCCAAGATAGGGCGTCCACCAATGAGCAGTTCTTC.